Below are 15 T cell receptor beta chains sequenced from a single sample in a study of blood T cells in healthy people across ages. Together with a sample-barcoded 5' primer, a J-beta primer mix was included in a second PCR lasting about 7 to 11 cycles. TCRdb re-called the 5' RACE reads with MiXCR, one entry per CDR3 protein. The table shows around 900,000 distinct CDR3 sequences, with 29% occurring only once. The sequenced material came from blood. Source of these receptors: a woman older than 75 in good health.

This clonotype was observed at least ten times. This sequence joins TRBV5-6 and TRBJ2-5; tentative D call: TRBD1 (6 bases). This CDR3 comprises 17 residues. CDR1 SGHDT and CDR2 YYEEEE come from the germline V gene. The V and J ends lost 4 bases and 3 bases respectively, with 22 bases between them. The CDR3 protein is CASSPGTHLMGKETQYF. CDR3 nucleotides: TGTGCCAGCAGCCCCGGGACACATCTAATGGGGAAAGAGACCCAGTACTTC.

This clonotype appeared many times. The rearrangement joins TRBV28 to TRBJ1-2; D is undetermined. The CDR3 runs to 11 residues. V was trimmed by 5 bases and J by 8 bases, leaving 9 bases between them. The germline CDR1 and CDR2 sequences are MDHEN and SYDVKM. CDR3 loop: CASSLIGGYTF. CDR3 in DNA: TGTGCCAGCAGTCTTATTGGAGGCTACACCTTC.

This clonotype was observed at least ten times. The V gene is TRBV11-2, the J gene TRBJ2-5; no firm D call. The CDR3 contains 15 residues. Germline lookup yields CDR1 SGHAT and CDR2 FQNNGV. Trimming took 0 bases from V and 4 from J, leaving 12 bases between them. This CDR3 is CASSLDGRGSETQYF. CDR3 bases: TGTGCCAGCAGCTTAGACGGACGAGGTTCAGAGACCCAGTACTTC.

This clonotype has a count of ten or more. The CDR3 nucleotides read TGTGCCAGCAGCTTAGCGAGGCTAGCGGGACAGAAAGAGACCCAGTACTTC. Protein sequence: CASSLARLAGQKETQYF. The chain is built from TRBV7-9 and TRBJ2-5; the match to TRBD2 covers 9 bases. The V segment lost 0 bases and the J segment 3 bases; nucleotides outside the gene matches: 8. The CDR3 spans 17 residues. Germline CDR1 and CDR2: SEHNR and FQNEAQ (reference sequence).

There are many counts of this clonotype. One end of the junction does not line up with germline, which may come from a read error. J is TRBJ2-1 and V is TRBV4-2; D is perhaps TRBD1 (5 bases). This CDR3 comprises 14 residues. Germline V gene sequence: CDR1 LGHNA, CDR2 YNFKEQ. The CDR3 reads CASSQDTGGNEQFF. The CDR3 DNA reads TGCGCCAGCAGCCAAGATACAGGTGGGAATGAGCAGTTCTTC.

This clonotype was detected many times. The DNA of the CDR3 is TGCGCCAGCAGCCCCCGGGCAGGCTCCTACAATGAGCAGTTCTTC. It encodes CASSPRAGSYNEQFF. The chain couples TRBV5-1 to TRBJ2-1; D not resolved. This CDR3 is built from 15 residues. Trimming left V 4 bases short and J 0 bases short, with 11 bases between. Looked up from germline, CDR1 is SGHRS and CDR2 is YFSETQ. Based on the CDR3 plus reference TRBV5-1 and TRBJ2-1, the full variable domain is KAGVTQTPRYLIKTRGQQVTLSCSPISGHRSVSWYQQTPGQGLQFLFEYFSETQRNKGNFPGRFSGRQFSNSRSEMNVSTLELGDSALYLCASSPRAGSYNEQFFGPGTRLTVL.

The rearrangement links TRBV6-6 to TRBJ2-1; D may be TRBD2 (5 bases). Between the trimmed V and J ends, which lost 7 bases and 5 bases, there was a span of 18 bases. Germline V gives CDR1 MNHNY, CDR2 SVGAGI (reference sequence). The CDR3 spans 15 residues. CDR3 protein: CASTSPGVPNNEQFF. CDR3 coding DNA: TGTGCCAGCACATCCCCCGGGGTTCCGAACAATGAGCAGTTCTTC.

Ten or more counts support this clonotype. The chain links TRBV7-2 to TRBJ2-7, with D perhaps matching TRBD2 (5 bases). The V gene's germline CDR1 is SGHTA and CDR2 FQGNSA. The length of the CDR3 is 17 residues. V lost 0 bases and J 5 bases, leaving 20 bases between the germline ends. The CDR3 bases are TGTGCCAGCAGCTTAGCTCCGGGGAGCGGCATCATCGACGAGCAGTACTTC. The encoded protein is CASSLAPGSGIIDEQYF.

This clonotype came up many times. The gene calls are TRBV3-1 and TRBJ2-1; D is possibly TRBD1 (6 bases). The CDR3 runs 17 residues. Germline CDR1 and CDR2: LGHDT and YNNKEL (reference sequence). With 3 bases removed from V and 3 bases from J, the gap between germline ends came to 18 bases. The CDR3 DNA reads as TGTGCCAGCAGCCAGCAACAGGGAGTAGTTGGCTACAATGAGCAGTTCTTC. Its protein product is CASSQQQGVVGYNEQFF.

Remarks on this clonotype: The CDR3 does not close with the conserved phenylalanine or tryptophan, likely indicating a read error. The CDR3 region is CASRGRSTDTQYL. CDR3 DNA sequence: TGTGCCAGTAGGGGGAGAAGCACAGATACGCAGTATTTG. The chain links TRBV27 to TRBJ2-3; D is perhaps TRBD1 (6 bases). The V end lost 9 bases, the J end lost 0 bases, and 10 bases lay between the germline ends. Germline V lookup: CDR1 MNHEY, CDR2 SMNVEV (reference sequence). The CDR3 has 13 residues.

This clonotype was counted only a few times. The V call is TRBV20-1, the J call TRBJ1-1; 8 bases align to TRBD1. The CDR3 contains 15 residues. V shed 5 bases and J 1 base; nucleotides not matched to a gene: 9. CDR1 and CDR2 from the germline V gene are DFQATT and SNEGSKA (reference sequence). The CDR3 spells CSAGRTGNTNTEAFF. CDR3 nucleotide sequence: TGCAGTGCTGGCCGGACAGGGAATACGAACACTGAAGCTTTCTTT.

This chain links TRBV30 with TRBJ1-2; 8 positions agree with TRBD1. Germline V lookup: CDR1 GTSNPN, CDR2 SVGIG (reference sequence). The V gene end was trimmed by 6 bases and the J gene end by 4 bases; junction bases not matched to a gene: 10. This CDR3 is built from 14 residues. The CDR3 loop is CACRPQGARYGYTF. CDR3 DNA: TGTGCCTGTAGACCCCAGGGGGCACGCTATGGCTACACCTTC.

In the case of this clonotype: At one end, the junction sequence differs from germline, possibly due to a read error. V is TRBV9 and J is TRBJ2-3; 8 bases map to TRBD2. CDR1 is SGDLS and CDR2 is YYNGEE in the germline V gene. This CDR3 has 15 amino acids. CDR3 DNA: TGTGCCAGCAGCGTAGAGCGGGGGTACACAGATACGCGGTATTTT. Its protein product is CASSVERGYTDTRYF.

This chain joins TRBV20-1 and TRBJ1-5; no firm D call. The CDR3 sequence is 12 residues long. The V end was cut by 3 bases, the J end by 5 bases, with 8 bases between. The germline CDR1 and CDR2 sequences are DFQATT and SNEGSKA (reference sequence). CDR3 in DNA: TGCAGTGCTAGCAGCATCGATCAGCCCCAGCATTTT. Translated, it gives CSASSIDQPQHF.

This clonotype has just a few counts. A much larger clone is a single base away; this may be a read error. The chain joins TRBV24-1 to TRBJ2-1; 9 bases match TRBD1. The ends lost 2 bases at V and 13 bases at J; junction bases unmatched: 11. Germline CDR1 and CDR2: KGHDR and SFDVKD. This CDR3 has 15 residues. This chain's CDR3 is CATSDWDRVGETQFF. The CDR3 DNA reads TGTGCCACCAGTGATTGGGACAGGGTAGGGGAGACCCAGTTCTTC.